The sequence of this TCR beta chain was determined in a study of T cell responses to AZD1222 COVID-19 vaccine. Turning to the study itself: Doses given second, at about 4 or about 12 weeks, were pooled.

Between the trimmed V and J ends, which lost 0 bases and 10 bases, there was a span of 5 bases. The germline CDR1 and CDR2 sequences are SGHNT and YYREEE (reference sequence). This CDR3 region has 11 residues. Sequencing was performed with immunoSEQ multiplex PCR; in TCRdb, only in-frame clones are kept and a portion is missing. The sample records 95,000 to 110,000 clones, roughly 92% being singletons. The chain uses TRBV5-4 and TRBJ2-1; D gene ambiguous. The sample in question was peripheral blood, obtained on day 0 of AZD1222 vaccination. This TCR came from an adult in good health. The CDR3 region has the DNA TGTGCCAGCAGCTTGGTGGCAGAGCAGTTCTTC. Amino acid sequence: CASSLVAEQFF. Full variable domain (outside the CDR3, taken from reference TRBV5-4 and TRBJ2-1): ETGVTQSPTHLIKTRGQQVTLRCSSQSGHNTVSWYQQALGQGPQFIFQYYREEENGRGNFPPRFSGLQFPNYSSELNVNALELDDSALYLCASSLVAEQFFGPGTRLTVL.